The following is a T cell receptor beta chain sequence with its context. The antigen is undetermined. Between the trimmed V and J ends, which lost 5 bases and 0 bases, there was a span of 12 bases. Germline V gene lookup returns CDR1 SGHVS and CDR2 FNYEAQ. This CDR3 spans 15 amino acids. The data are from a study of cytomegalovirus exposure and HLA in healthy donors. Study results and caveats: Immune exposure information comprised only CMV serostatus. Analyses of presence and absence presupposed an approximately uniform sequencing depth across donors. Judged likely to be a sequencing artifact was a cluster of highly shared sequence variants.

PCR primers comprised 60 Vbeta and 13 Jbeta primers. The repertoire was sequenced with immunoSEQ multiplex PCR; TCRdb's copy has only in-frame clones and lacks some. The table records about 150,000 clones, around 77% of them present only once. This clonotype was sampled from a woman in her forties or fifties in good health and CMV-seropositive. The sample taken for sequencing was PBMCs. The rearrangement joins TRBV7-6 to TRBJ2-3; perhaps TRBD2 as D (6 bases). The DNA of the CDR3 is TGTGCCAGCAGCCCAATCGGGAGTAGCACAGATACGCAGTATTTT. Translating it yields CASSPIGSSTDTQYF.